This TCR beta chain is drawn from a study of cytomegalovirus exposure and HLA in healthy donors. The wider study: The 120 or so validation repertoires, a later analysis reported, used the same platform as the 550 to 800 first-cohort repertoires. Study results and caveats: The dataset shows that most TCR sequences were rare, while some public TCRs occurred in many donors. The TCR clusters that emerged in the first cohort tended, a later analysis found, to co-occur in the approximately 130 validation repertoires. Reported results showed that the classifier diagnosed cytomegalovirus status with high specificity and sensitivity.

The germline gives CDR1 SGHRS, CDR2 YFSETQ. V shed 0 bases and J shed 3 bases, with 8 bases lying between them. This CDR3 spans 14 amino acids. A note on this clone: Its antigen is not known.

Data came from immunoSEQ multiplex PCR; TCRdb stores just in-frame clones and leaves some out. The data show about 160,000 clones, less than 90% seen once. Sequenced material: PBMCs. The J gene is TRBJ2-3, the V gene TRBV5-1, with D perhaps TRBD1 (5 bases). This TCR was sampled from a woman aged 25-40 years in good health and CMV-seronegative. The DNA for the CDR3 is TGCGCCAGCAGCTTGGCCAGGGAAACAGATACGCAGTATTTT. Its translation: CASSLARETDTQYF.